The TCR beta chain under discussion was sequenced for a study of T cell changes during pregnancy in multiple sclerosis. Data came from immunoSEQ multiplex PCR; TCRdb stores just in-frame clones and leaves some out. Here the sample spans around 69,000 clones, 92% being singletons. The sequencing used peripheral blood, collected in the third trimester of pregnancy. This TCR derives from a female donor in good health, enrolled as a control in a pregnancy study.

The CDR3 is CASSVGYSNTGELFF. The DNA of the CDR3 is TGTGCCAGCAGCGTAGGCTATTCGAACACCGGGGAGCTGTTTTTT. The chain is built from TRBV9 and TRBJ2-2, with no clear D. The length of the CDR3 is 15 residues. Per the germline V gene, CDR1 is SGDLS and CDR2 is YYNGEE. V was clipped by 0 bases and J by 0 bases, with 6 bases between them.